The TCR beta chain described here comes from a study of blood T cell repertoires in COVID-19. At the level of the study: There were acute and convalescent COVID-19 samples, and they came from the United States, Italy and Spain. PBMCs, B-cell-depleted T cells, or T cells were the source of the cDNA or gDNA that made up the material.

Patients of the Seattle cohort, enrolled during active infection, were followed longitudinally. Original handling: Reference gene primer amplification yielded estimated nucleated cell counts. Only in-frame clones appear in the TCRdb table, and some are missing; sequencing was by immunoSEQ multiplex PCR. The DNA was the basis for D and trimming; V, J and clone size are from that table. Of 150,000 to 200,000 clones in the sample, roughly 80% were seen once. Germline lookup yields CDR1 SGHAT and CDR2 FQNNGV. J gave up 9 bases and V 3 bases, and 8 bases lay outside the gene matches. CDR3 size: 14 residues.

This TCR came from a woman at least 80 years old with COVID-19, enrolled during active disease. The chain is built from TRBV11-2 and TRBJ2-4; the match to TRBD1 covers 7 bases. The sample consisted of peripheral blood. The CDR3 reads CASSLDRTASIQYF. CDR3 DNA: TGTGCCAGCAGCTTGGACAGGACAGCCTCCATTCAGTACTTC.